The source of this TCR beta chain is a study of response to subunit inactivated influenza vaccine. Study-level findings and limits: Few additional T cells are recruited per seasonal influenza vaccination, authors suggested.

The CDR3 is made up of 15 amino acids. Germline V lookup: CDR1 SGHTA, CDR2 FQGNSA. J lost 9 bases, V lost 3 bases, and 8 bases had no gene match. In TCRdb, the RT-PCR reads were re-called with MiXCR into one record per CDR3 protein. The sample lists about 240,000 distinct CDR3 sequences, more than 9% occurring once. This clonotype was picked up a small number of times. Its specificity is not known. The sequencing here drew on non-naive T cells sorted from PBMCs, taken roughly 15 days before vaccination. The chain has TRBV7-2 and TRBJ2-1; 10 positions agree with TRBD2. The clonotype comes from a man aged 50-59 years who received an inactivated influenza vaccine. CDR3 DNA sequence: TGTGCCAGCAGCTTGGAGCGGGGGGGCCATAGTGAGCAGTTCTTC. Translating it yields CASSLERGGHSEQFF.